Following are 2 T cell receptor beta chains from one sample sequenced in a study of shared clonotypes between healthy human individuals. The naive CD8 fraction comprised CD45RO-negative cells positively selected for CCR7 and excluded terminally differentiated effector memory CD45RA+ cells. Repertoires were generated with immunoSEQ multiplex PCR, while TCRdb's copy carries only in-frame clones and drops some. The sample yields 1.5 million to 2.5 million clones, about 94% seen once. Sequences were obtained from naive CD8+ T cells sorted from blood. The receptors originated from a man younger than 30 in good health.

The chain couples TRBV2 to TRBJ1-2; no reliable D call. Trimming removed 8 bases from V and 4 bases from J, with 14 bases in between. This CDR3 contains 13 residues. Germline V lookup: CDR1 SNHLY, CDR2 FYNNEI. The CDR3 protein is CASLIGNSYGYTF. CDR3 DNA: TGTGCCAGCCTCATAGGGAACTCCTATGGCTACACCTTC.

The V gene is TRBV30, the J gene TRBJ2-7; 7 positions match TRBD1. There are 16 residues in the CDR3. The ends lost 1 base at V and 0 bases at J; junction bases unmatched: 9. The germline V gene encodes CDR1 GTSNPN and CDR2 SVGIG (reference sequence). The CDR3 bases are TGTGCCTGGAGTGCGAGAGGGGGCCTCTTCTCCTACGAGCAGTACTTC. It encodes CAWSARGGLFSYEQYF.